This T cell receptor (beta chain) originates from a study of shared clonotypes between healthy human individuals. Study details: A donor's plate count was three for CD4 naive and three for CD4 memory; CD8 naive had two and CD8 memory one. Overall study results and limits: Depth was large, yet rarefaction showed that sorted-subset sequencing was incomplete.

The CDR3 covers 14 residues. The V and J ends lost 7 bases and 1 base, in that order; junction bases with no gene match: 7. Looked up from germline, CDR1 is SGHRS and CDR2 is YFSETQ. The authors' processing: Filtering of immunoSEQ junctional sequences could not match full-length read filtering. Repertoires were generated with immunoSEQ multiplex PCR, while TCRdb's copy carries only in-frame clones and drops some. The V and J calls and clone size are taken from that table; D and trimming were inferred from the DNA. The data show 950,000 to 1,300,000 clones, around 74% seen once. This clone was seen a handful of times. Its antigen is unknown.

The receptor was derived from a young man in good health. The sample comprised memory CD4+ T cells sorted from blood. The subset was: CD45RA-negative fraction. The V gene is TRBV5-1, the J gene TRBJ1-1; 7 bases match TRBD1. CDR3 loop: CASGRQGTNTEAFF. The CDR3 DNA follows: TGCGCCAGCGGAAGACAGGGAACGAACACTGAAGCTTTCTTT.